These 10 T cell receptor beta chains came from one sample sequenced in a study of blood T cell repertoires in COVID-19. Assay: immunoSEQ multiplex PCR; the TCRdb copy retains only in-frame clones and omits some. The sample yields hundreds of thousands of clones, 75% to 90% seen once. Sequencing was carried out using peripheral blood. The receptors here all came from a man between 60 and 75 years old who had recovered from COVID-19.

The rearrangement uses TRBV11-2 and TRBJ1-2; TRBD1 agrees at 7 bases. The junction had 4 bases not matched to a gene; V was cut back by 2 bases and J by 7 bases. The CDR3 runs to 13 residues. Germline assignment: CDR1 SGHAT and CDR2 FQNNGV. CDR3 sequence (DNA): TGTGCCAGCAGCTTAACGGGACAGCGTGGCTACACCTTC. Translated, it gives CASSLTGQRGYTF.

The gene calls are TRBV19 and TRBJ1-1, with D maybe TRBD1 (6 bases). From germline, CDR1 is LNHDA and CDR2 SQIVND (reference sequence). This CDR3 is built from 15 residues. Trimming removed 3 bases at V and 8 bases at J, with 19 bases between. Written as DNA, the CDR3 is TGTGCCAGTAGTATCTCCGGACAGAGCCGGCAAGAAGCTTTCTTT. Amino acids: CASSISGQSRQEAFF.

The chain recombines TRBV7-9 with TRBJ2-2; D unresolved. Germline V lookup: CDR1 SEHNR, CDR2 FQNEAQ (reference sequence). The CDR3 has 15 residues. Trimming shortened V by 3 bases and J by 6 bases, and 14 bases separated the two germline ends. The CDR3 DNA is TGTGCCAGCAGCTTTTTCGCAGGTCTGCCCGGGGAGCTGTTTTTT. It is translated as CASSFFAGLPGELFF.

V and J are TRBV4-2 and TRBJ1-3; 12 nucleotides align to TRBD1. This CDR3 spans 18 amino acids. Germline V CDR1 and CDR2: LGHNA, YNFKEQ. V was clipped by 3 bases and J by 0 bases; unmatched bases: 6. CDR3 protein: CASSHRDRGQISGNTIYF. The CDR3 DNA follows: TGTGCCAGCAGCCACCGGGACAGGGGGCAAATCTCTGGAAACACCATATATTTT.

The chain carries TRBV6-4 and TRBJ1-1; a weak D match, TRBD1 (6 bases). Trimming took off 5 bases at V and 1 base at J, with 8 bases between the two ends. There are 13 residues in the CDR3. Germline V gene lookup returns CDR1 MRHNA and CDR2 SNTAGT. The CDR3 coding sequence is TGTGCCAGCAGTCTGACAGGGAACACTGAAGCTTTCTTT. Translated, it gives CASSLTGNTEAFF.

V usage is TRBV6-1 and J usage is TRBJ1-1; D not certain. The V gene lost 3 bases and the J gene lost 0 bases, with 11 bases spanning the gap. The V gene's germline CDR1 is MNHNS and CDR2 SASEGT. The CDR3 has 15 amino acids. CDR3 nucleotide sequence: TGTGCCAGCAGTGACAGGTTATTCATGAACACTGAAGCTTTCTTT. This encodes CASSDRLFMNTEAFF.

The CDR3 region has the DNA TGTGCCAGCAGTTTGGGACGCGGTTACAGGGGGATTCAGCCCCAGCATTTT. As protein: CASSLGRGYRGIQPQHF. The genes are TRBV28 and TRBJ1-5, with 8 bases lining up with TRBD1. Germline assignment: CDR1 MDHEN and CDR2 SYDVKM. V shed 3 bases and J 6 bases; nucleotides not matched to a gene: 13. The CDR3 totals 17 residues.

This chain joins TRBV7-9 and TRBJ2-7, with a possible D match to TRBD1 (6 bases). V was pared by 1 base and J by 6 bases, with 13 bases between. Per the germline V gene, CDR1 is SEHNR and CDR2 is FQNEAQ (reference sequence). The CDR3 is made up of 14 amino acids. The CDR3 loop is CASSLGSQGSEQYF. The CDR3, as DNA: TGTGCCAGCAGCTTAGGTAGCCAGGGGAGCGAGCAGTACTTC.

This clone was seen once. The chain recombines TRBV4-3 with TRBJ2-5; D possibly corresponds to TRBD2 (7 bases). Germline CDR1 and CDR2: LGHNA and YSLEER. V was shortened by 9 bases and J by 3 bases, with 20 bases between the two germline ends. This CDR3 has 15 residues. CDR3 coding DNA: TGCGCCAGGGGGGGGCAGGGAGGATCCAAAGAGACCCAGTACTTC. Translated: CARGGQGGSKETQYF.

The chain employs TRBV5-6 and TRBJ1-2; 7 bases are shared with TRBD1. The length of the CDR3 is 14 residues. V was pared by 3 bases and J by 2 bases, with 4 bases of the junction left unmatched. Per germline, CDR1 SGHDT and CDR2 YYEEEE. The CDR3 nucleotides are TGTGCCAGCAGCTGGGGGACAGCCAACTATGGCTACACCTTC. It yields the protein CASSWGTANYGYTF.